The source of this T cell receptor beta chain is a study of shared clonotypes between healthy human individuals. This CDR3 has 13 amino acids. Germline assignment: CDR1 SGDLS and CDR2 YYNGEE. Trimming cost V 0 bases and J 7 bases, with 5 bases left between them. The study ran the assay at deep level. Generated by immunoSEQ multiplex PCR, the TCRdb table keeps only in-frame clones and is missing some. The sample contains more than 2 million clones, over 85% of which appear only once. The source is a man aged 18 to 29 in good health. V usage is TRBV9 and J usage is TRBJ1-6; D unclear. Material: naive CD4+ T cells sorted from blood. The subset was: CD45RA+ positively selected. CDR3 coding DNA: TGTGCCAGCAGCGTAGAGTTAAATTCACCCCTCCACTTT. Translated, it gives CASSVELNSPLHF. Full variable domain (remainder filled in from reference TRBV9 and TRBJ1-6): DSGVTQTPKHLITATGQRVTLRCSPRSGDLSVYWYQQSLDQGLQFLIQYYNGEERAKGNILERFSAQQFPDLHSELNLSSLELGDSALYFCASSVELNSPLHFGNGTRLTVT.